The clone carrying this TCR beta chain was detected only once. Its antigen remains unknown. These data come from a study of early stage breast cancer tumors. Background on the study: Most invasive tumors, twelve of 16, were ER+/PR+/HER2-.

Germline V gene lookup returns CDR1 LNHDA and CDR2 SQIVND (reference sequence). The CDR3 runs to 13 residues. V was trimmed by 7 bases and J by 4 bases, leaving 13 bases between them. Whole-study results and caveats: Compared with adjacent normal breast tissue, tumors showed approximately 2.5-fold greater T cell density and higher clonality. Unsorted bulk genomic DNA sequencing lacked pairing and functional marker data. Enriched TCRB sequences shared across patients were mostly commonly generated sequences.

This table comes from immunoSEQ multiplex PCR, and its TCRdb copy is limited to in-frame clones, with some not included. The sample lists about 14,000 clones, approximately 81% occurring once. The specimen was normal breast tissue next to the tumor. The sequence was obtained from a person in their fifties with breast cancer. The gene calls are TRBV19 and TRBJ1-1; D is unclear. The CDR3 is CASTHRRITEAFF. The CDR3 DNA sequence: TGTGCCAGTACCCACCGAAGGATCACTGAAGCTTTCTTT.